A selection of T cell receptor beta chains follows, all from one sample in a study of Ad26.COV2.S vaccination and SARS-CoV-2 variants. The assay was immunoSEQ multiplex PCR, and TCRdb's table has in-frame clones only and misses some. The data contain fewer than 150,000 clones, more than 80% of them seen just once; the ten biggest clones take up 4% to 6%. The input for sequencing was peripheral blood, taken after recovery from COVID-19. The receptors here all came from a human donor who had recovered from COVID-19. The CDR3 runs from the conserved cysteine through the conserved F or W. The order of the fields is clone size, V gene, D gene, J gene, CDR3 DNA, CDR3 protein. D genes are given only for firm matches. Clone sizes are given selectively: once, few, many, or a class where the clone is expanded.

.,TRBV6-5,.,TRBJ2-7,TGTGCCAGCAGTTTGCATACGTCCTACGAGCAGTACTTC,CASSLHTSYEQYF
.,TRBV19,.,TRBJ2-1,TGTGCCAGTAGTAAAAGTATGATGGGGGGAAATGAGCAGTTCTTC,CASSKSMMGGNEQFF
.,TRBV7-9,.,TRBJ1-5,TGTGCCAGCTCCCTACAGGGTTCAACTCAGCCCCAGCATTTT,CASSLQGSTQPQHF
.,TRBV28,.,TRBJ2-7,TGTGCCACTTCGCCCTACAGGGGGGGGTACGAGCAGTACTTC,CATSPYRGGYEQYF
few,TRBV11-2,.,TRBJ1-2,TGTGCCAGCAGCTTGGGGAAGGGGAATGGCTACACCTTC,CASSLGKGNGYTF
.,TRBV4-1,.,TRBJ1-1,TGCGCCAGCAGCCAAGAAAGGGGATACACTGAAGCTTTCTTT,CASSQERGYTEAFF
.,TRBV6-2/TRBV6-3,.,TRBJ2-3,TGTGCCAGCAGTTTGGGAGATACGCAGTATTTT,CASSLGDTQYF
.,TRBV9,.,TRBJ2-7,TGTGCCAGCAGCGTAGGGGGGGAATGGTCCTACGAGCAGTACTTC,CASSVGGEWSYEQYF
.,TRBV6-5,.,TRBJ2-6,TGTGCCAGCAGTTACTCGTTGGCCTCTGGGGCCAACGTCCTGACTTTC,CASSYSLASGANVLTF
.,TRBV9,.,TRBJ2-3,TGTGCCAGCAGCGTAGGGGACAGCACAGATACGCAGTATTTT,CASSVGDSTDTQYF
.,TRBV12-3/TRBV12-4,.,TRBJ1-5,TGTGCCAGCAGTTTACAGACCAATCAGCCCCAGCATTTT,CASSLQTNQPQHF
.,TRBV7-6,TRBD1,TRBJ2-1,TGTGCCAGCAGCTTACTTGGGCAGGGGGTAGAAAATGAGCAGTTCTTC,CASSLLGQGVENEQFF
.,TRBV7-9,TRBD2,TRBJ2-1,TGTGCCAGCAGCTCCGTCAAAGGCGGGGGGACCTACAATGAGCAGTTCTTC,CASSSVKGGGTYNEQFF
.,TRBV19,.,TRBJ1-2,TGTGCCAGTAGCCCGAACGCCTATGGCTACACCTTC,CASSPNAYGYTF
few,TRBV6-5,.,TRBJ1-2,TGTGCCAGCAGTTACGGGCAGGGGCCCTACCCCCGTGGCTACACCTTC,CASSYGQGPYPRGYTF
.,TRBV10-1,.,TRBJ2-3,TGCGCCAGCAGTGAGTATTTGGGATTCGGGACGCAGTATTTT,CASSEYLGFGTQYF
.,TRBV5-5,.,TRBJ2-1,TGTGCCAGCAGCTTAGGGCGACGCGGTGAGCAGTTCTTC,CASSLGRRGEQFF
.,TRBV3-1/TRBV3-2,.,TRBJ2-4,TGTGCCAGCAGCGAATTACGGAACAGGGAACTAGCCAAAAACATTCAGTACTTC,CASSELRNRELAKNIQYF
.,TRBV7-9,.,TRBJ2-1,TGTGCCAGCAGCTTACACAATGAGCAGTTCTTC,CASSLHNEQFF
once,TRBV28,TRBD1,TRBJ2-1,TGTGCCAGCAGCTTGGACAGGGCCTACAATGAGCAGTTCTTC,CASSLDRAYNEQFF
once,TRBV25-1,TRBD1,TRBJ1-1,TGTGCCAGCAGTGCACAGGGGGCCGCTTTTAAAGCTTTCTTT,CASSAQGAAFKAFF
few,TRBV6-8,.,TRBJ1-4,TGTGCCACCTTCGGGACATATGAAAAACTGTTTTTT,CATFGTYEKLFF
.,TRBV18,.,TRBJ2-2,TGTGCCAGCTCACCCTTGGCTAAAACCGGGGAGCTGTTTTTT,CASSPLAKTGELFF
.,TRBV29-1,.,TRBJ1-1,TGCAGCGTTAATGAGGGCCGGTACACTGAAGCTTTCTTT,CSVNEGRYTEAFF
.,TRBV9,.,TRBJ1-5,TGTGCCAGCAGCGTGGGGGCTGCAGATCAGCCCCAGCATTTT,CASSVGAADQPQHF
.,TRBV20-1,.,TRBJ1-2,TGCAGTGAGGTCCCCGGCTACACCTTC,CSEVPGYTF
.,TRBV5-4,.,TRBJ1-2,TGTGCCAGCAGCTTGGGAGGTGGGAATTCCTATGGCTACACCTTC,CASSLGGGNSYGYTF
.,TRBV6-2/TRBV6-3,TRBD1,TRBJ2-2,TGTGCCAGCAGTTACATCGGGACAGGATCCGGGGAGCTGTTTTTT,CASSYIGTGSGELFF
.,TRBV5-1,.,TRBJ2-3,TGCGCCAGCAGCTCCTCCGGGGACCCCACAGATACGCAGTATTTT,CASSSSGDPTDTQYF
.,TRBV5-1,.,TRBJ2-2,TGCGCCAGCAGCCTCCGGATGGGTAACACCGGGGAGCTGTTTTTT,CASSLRMGNTGELFF
.,TRBV6-5,.,TRBJ2-1,TGTGCCAGCAGCTACGCTGGGACGGAATACAATGAGCAGTTCTTC,CASSYAGTEYNEQFF
.,TRBV2,TRBD1,TRBJ1-5,TGTGCCAGCAACTTACAGGGGGCTAATCAGCCCCAGCATTTT,CASNLQGANQPQHF
.,TRBV6-5,.,TRBJ2-6,TGTGCCCTGAAAACCTCTGGGGCCAACGTCCTGACTTTC,CALKTSGANVLTF
.,TRBV15,.,TRBJ2-7,TGTGCCACCAGCAGAGAATTCGCGGGGGCCAGCTCCTACGAGCAGTACTTC,CATSREFAGASSYEQYF
.,TRBV28,TRBD1,TRBJ2-2,TGTGCCAGCAGTGACAGGGGTGGCGGGGAGCTGTTTTTT,CASSDRGGGELFF
.,TRBV9,.,TRBJ1-3,TGTGCCAGCAGCGTAGGGGATGGCTCTGGAAACACCATATATTTT,CASSVGDGSGNTIYF
once,TRBV7-2,TRBD1,TRBJ1-2,TGTGCCAGCAGCCAGTACCGGACAGGGGCTGCCTACACCTTC,CASSQYRTGAAYTF
.,TRBV30,.,TRBJ1-2,TGTGCCTGGAGAAACTACTATGGCTACACCTTC,CAWRNYYGYTF
.,TRBV4-3,.,TRBJ2-5,TGCGCCAGCAGCCAAGGATGGGCTAGCCCGTACCAAGAGACCCAGTACTTC,CASSQGWASPYQETQYF
.,TRBV3-1/TRBV3-2,.,TRBJ2-1,TGTGCCAGCAGCCAAGAGGTGACAGTCAAGCAGTTCTTC,CASSQEVTVKQFF
.,TRBV30,.,TRBJ1-2,TGTGCCTGGACTCGGGGGAGTTATGGCTACACCTTC,CAWTRGSYGYTF
.,TRBV6-6,TRBD1,TRBJ1-1,TGTGCCAGCAGTTCGGGGACAGGGGGAATGAACACTGAAGCTTTCTTT,CASSSGTGGMNTEAFF
.,TRBV5-4,TRBD2,TRBJ2-5,TGTGCCAGCAGCTTGTCCCCCGGGGGGTTGAAGACCCAGTACTTC,CASSLSPGGLKTQYF
.,TRBV11-2,.,TRBJ2-2,TGTGCCAGCAGCTTAGTTGCGGACACCGGGGAGCTGTTTTTT,CASSLVADTGELFF
.,TRBV28,.,TRBJ2-6,TGTGCCAGCATCTTATCCCAAGCGAGATGGGGATTATCTGGGGCCAACGTCCTGACTTTC,CASILSQARWGLSGANVLTF
.,TRBV29-1,TRBD2,TRBJ2-1,TGCAGCACGGGGGGACTCGGCAATGAGCAGTTCTTC,CSTGGLGNEQFF
.,TRBV19,.,TRBJ2-7,TGTGCCAGTAGTATTACTTGGTCGGGCGAGCAGTACTTC,CASSITWSGEQYF
.,TRBV30,.,TRBJ1-4,TGTGCCTGGAGTGAAGCAGGGATTCCCAGTCGGACTAATGAAAAACTGTTTTTT,CAWSEAGIPSRTNEKLFF
.,TRBV2,.,TRBJ2-2,TGTGCCAGCAGTACAACAAACACCGGGGAGCTGTTTTTT,CASSTTNTGELFF
once,TRBV5-1,.,TRBJ2-1,TGCGCCAGCAGCTTCGGCGGGGCTACCTACAATGAGCAGTTCTTC,CASSFGGATYNEQFF
once,TRBV28,.,TRBJ1-1,TGTGCCAGTCCGGGGCAGGGAACGAACACTGAAGCTTTCTTT,CASPGQGTNTEAFF
.,TRBV7-2,.,TRBJ2-3,TGTGCCAGCAGCCTTAGGGGGGCGAGGGATACGCAGTATTTT,CASSLRGARDTQYF
.,TRBV7-9,.,TRBJ1-1,TGTGCCAGCAGCCCGGCAGCGGCGCACACTGAAGCTTTCTTT,CASSPAAAHTEAFF
.,TRBV5-4,.,TRBJ1-1,TGTGCCAGCAGTCGCTCCGCCCAGACAGTGAAGAACACTGAAGCTTTCTTT,CASSRSAQTVKNTEAFF
.,TRBV6-5,.,TRBJ2-7,TGTGCCAGGGCGCCTTGCTTACCCGGCGAGCAGTACTTC,CARAPCLPGEQYF
once,TRBV12-2,.,TRBJ2-5,TGTGCAAGTCGCTCCCTGGACGGAGGGGGACAAGAGACCCAGTACTTC,CASRSLDGGGQETQYF
.,TRBV4-3,TRBD1,TRBJ1-1,TGCGCCAGCAGCCAAGACCCCGCCGGGACAGGGGGCACTGAAGCTTTCTTT,CASSQDPAGTGGTEAFF
.,TRBV29-1,.,TRBJ1-2,TGCAGCGTTGTTGACGGGACTGCTAACTATGGCTACACCTTC,CSVVDGTANYGYTF
.,TRBV9,.,TRBJ1-4,TGTGCCAGCAGCGGGTCGGGAAAACTGTTTTTT,CASSGSGKLFF
.,TRBV4-1,TRBD1,TRBJ1-2,TGCGCCAGCAGCCAAGTGGGACAGGGATGGGATGGCTACACCTTC,CASSQVGQGWDGYTF